These T cell receptor beta chains were read from a single sample in a study of CD8+ T cells in alopecia areata. Measured with immunoSEQ multiplex PCR; TCRdb has only the in-frame clones, and not every one. The data show 200,000 or so clones, less than 50% seen once. The sequencing here drew on CD4+ T cells sorted from blood, taken between weeks 36 and 40, from a patient treated with tofacitinib. The receptors shown here come from a human donor with alopecia areata. CDR3s include the opening cysteine and the closing phenylalanine or tryptophan. D genes are given only for firm matches. Expanded clones are given a class, and other clones once, few, many or no size at all.

D	size	V	J	DNA	CDR3
-	-	TRBV20-1	TRBJ2-3	TGCAGTCCGAGAGGGGACGATACGCAGTATTTT	CSPRGDDTQYF
-	-	TRBV2	TRBJ2-1	TGTGCCAGCAGTGAATGGGGGGAGCAGTTCTTC	CASSEWGEQFF
-	few	TRBV28	TRBJ1-2	TGTGCCAGCAGCCCCGAGCCGTATGGCTACACCTTC	CASSPEPYGYTF
-	few	TRBV7-9	TRBJ1-1	TGTGCCAGCAGCTTAGGACAGAACACTGAAGCTTTCTTT	CASSLGQNTEAFF
TRBD2	-	TRBV27	TRBJ2-7	TGTGCCAGCAGTTCGACTAGGGAGGGCGAGCAGTACTTC	CASSSTREGEQYF
TRBD1	-	TRBV2	TRBJ2-1	TGTGCCAGCAGCCAGACAGGGCATGGGTACAATGAGCAGTTCTTC	CASSQTGHGYNEQFF
TRBD2	few	TRBV7-3	TRBJ2-1	TGTGCCAGCAGCACCACCCCTAGGCTAGCGGGGAATGAGCAGTTCTTC	CASSTTPRLAGNEQFF
-	-	TRBV7-9	TRBJ1-4	TGTGCCAGCAGCCGCGCGACGCTCCAGGGAAAACTGTTTTTT	CASSRATLQGKLFF
-	-	TRBV1	TRBJ2-5	TGCACCAGCAGCCGAACGGCCCAAGGTGGATCGGAGACCCAGTACTTC	CTSSRTAQGGSETQYF
-	-	TRBV9	TRBJ2-5	TGTGCCAGCAGCGTAATCCAGCAAGAGACCCAGTACTTC	CASSVIQQETQYF
-	few	TRBV15	TRBJ2-1	TGTGCCACCAGCAGAGAGTGGGGCAGGAGCTCCTACAATGAGCAGTTCTTC	CATSREWGRSSYNEQFF
TRBD2	few	TRBV6-5	TRBJ2-7	TGTGCCAGCAGTTTGTCGTGGGAGGGCCTCGAGCAGTACTTC	CASSLSWEGLEQYF
-	-	TRBV18	TRBJ2-7	TGTGCCAGCTCACCTACATCCACCTACGAGCAGTACTTC	CASSPTSTYEQYF
TRBD2	once	TRBV6-1	TRBJ2-7	TGTGCCACCAAAAGGAATGGGGAGGGGACCTACGAGCAGTACTTC	CATKRNGEGTYEQYF
TRBD1	-	TRBV6-5	TRBJ1-2	TGTGCCAGCAGCCCCAGGGGGGCCTATGGCTACACCTTC	CASSPRGAYGYTF
-	-	TRBV18	TRBJ2-5	TGTGCCAGCTCACCACCGGTCCAGACCGAGACCCAGTACTTC	CASSPPVQTETQYF
-	-	TRBV30	TRBJ1-1	TGTGCCTGGAGCGGTGAGTTGAACACTGAAGCTTTCTTT	CAWSGELNTEAFF
-	-	TRBV5-1	TRBJ2-1	TGCGCCAGCACCTCGGGACTGAACGAGCAGTTCTTC	CASTSGLNEQFF
TRBD2	-	TRBV7-2	TRBJ2-7	TGTGCCAGCAGCTTATATCTAGCGGGAGAGTACGAGCAGTACTTC	CASSLYLAGEYEQYF
TRBD2	-	TRBV4-3	TRBJ2-5	TGCGCCAGCAGCCATCCCCTGGCTAGCGGATTAGAGACCCAGTACTTC	CASSHPLASGLETQYF
-	-	TRBV13	TRBJ1-3	TGTGCCAGCAGCAGAACCACGACGGGTAACTCTGGAAACACCATATATTTT	CASSRTTTGNSGNTIYF
-	many	TRBV7-3	TRBJ2-3	TGTGCCAGCAGTCCAAGCGGAACGAGCACAGATACGCAGTATTTT	CASSPSGTSTDTQYF
-	few	TRBV14	TRBJ1-1	TGTGCCAGCAGCCAAGCCAGGGGAGTGGGCACTGAAGCTTTCTTT	CASSQARGVGTEAFF
-	few	TRBV28	TRBJ2-7	TGTGCCAGCACCCAGTCTAGCAGCGGCTCCTACGAGCAGTACTTC	CASTQSSSGSYEQYF
-	-	TRBV6-6	TRBJ1-4	TGTGCCAGCAGTTACCCTGACCGTAATGAAAAACTGTTTTTT	CASSYPDRNEKLFF
-	few	TRBV5-1	TRBJ1-1	TGCGCCAGCAGTTACTACCCTGCTTTCTTT	CASSYYPAFF
-	few	TRBV7-2	TRBJ2-7	TGTGCCAGCAGCTTAGCGGTTAGTCAGCTAGGCCCCTACGAGCAGTACTTC	CASSLAVSQLGPYEQYF
-	few	TRBV19	TRBJ2-1	TGTGCCAGTAGTATTTTGAATGAGCAGTTCTTC	CASSILNEQFF
-	-	TRBV5-1	TRBJ2-7	TGCGCCAGCGGCGACTACGAGCAGTACTTC	CASGDYEQYF
TRBD2	-	TRBV4-1	TRBJ2-1	TGCGCCAGCAGCCAAGTCCGGGGACTAGCGGACAATGAGCAGTTCTTC	CASSQVRGLADNEQFF
-	-	TRBV5-6	TRBJ2-3	TGTGCCAGCAGCCGCCGGGGGACCGCAGATACGCAGTATTTT	CASSRRGTADTQYF
-	-	TRBV27	TRBJ2-3	TGTGCCAGCAGTCCCCCGGCTAGCCGACGACGGCAGTATTTT	CASSPPASRRRQYF
TRBD2	-	TRBV29-1	TRBJ2-7	TGCAGCATAGGACTAGCGGGAACCCCCGAGCAGTACTTC	CSIGLAGTPEQYF